Listed here are 28 T cell receptor beta chains from one sample, sequenced in a study of blood T cell repertoires in COVID-19. Libraries were prepared by immunoSEQ multiplex PCR; TCRdb keeps only in-frame clonotypes and omits some of them. Among fewer than 70,000 clones listed, 60% to 85% were seen once. Sequences were obtained from peripheral blood. The receptors were sampled from a human donor in a cohort sampled during active COVID-19.

Regarding this clone: This could be a read error, since a much larger clone is one nucleotide away. Different DNA sequences within this sample yield the same CDR3. For the CDR3, the DNA is TGCGCCAGCAGCCGAGGACAGGGGGGGGGCACTGAAGCTTTCTTT. Protein: CASSRGQGGGTEAFF. The genes are TRBV5-1 and TRBJ1-1; 10 bases are a match to TRBD1. Looked up from germline, CDR1 is SGHRS and CDR2 is YFSETQ. The CDR3 sequence is 15 residues long. The J segment lost 4 bases and the V segment lost 4 bases, leaving 7 bases of the junction unmatched.

This clone was recorded once. The J gene is TRBJ2-1, the V gene TRBV18; D possibly corresponds to TRBD1 (6 bases). V shed 3 bases and J shed 0 bases, with 12 bases lying between them. CDR1 is KGHSH and CDR2 is LQKENI in the germline V gene. The CDR3 is 16 residues long. CDR3 nucleotides: TGTGCCAGCTCACCCGACAGGCCCAGCTCCTACAATGAGCAGTTCTTC. Protein: CASSPDRPSSYNEQFF.

The chain employs TRBV12-2 and TRBJ2-7; TRBD2, the table's D call, lacks a check against the DNA. TRBV12-2 counts as a pseudogene. The CDR3 totals 22 residues. The CDR3 region is CASRLSSAVLILAGGLYYEQYF. In DNA, the CDR3 is TGTGCAAGTCGCTTATCTTCGGCGGTCTTAATTCTAGCGGGAGGCCTCTACTACGAGCAGTACTTC.

V and J are TRBV30 and TRBJ1-2; 8 nucleotides align to TRBD1. Germline V gene data show CDR1 as GTSNPN and CDR2 as SVGIG (reference sequence). The CDR3 is 12 amino acids. V lost 0 bases and J lost 11; bases outside the gene matches: 5. CDR3 residues: CAWSVSYRGYTF. CDR3 coding DNA: TGTGCCTGGAGTGTGTCTTACAGGGGGTACACCTTC.

The rearrangement links TRBV19 to TRBJ2-7; 7 bases map to TRBD1. The V and J ends lost 3 bases and 0 bases, in that order; junction bases with no gene match: 2. From germline, CDR1 is LNHDA and CDR2 SQIVND (reference sequence). The CDR3 is made up of 14 amino acids. The CDR3, as DNA: TGTGCCAGTAGTATCGGGACAGCCTCCTACGAGCAGTACTTC. This gives the protein CASSIGTASYEQYF.

The gene calls are TRBV11-2 and TRBJ1-1; 9 positions agree with TRBD1. Germline V gene lookup returns CDR1 SGHAT and CDR2 FQNNGV. This CDR3 region has 14 residues. The V and J ends lost 5 bases and 10 bases, in that order; junction bases with no gene match: 11. The CDR3: CASSPAGTGYRAFF. The CDR3 bases are TGTGCCAGCAGCCCTGCCGGGACAGGGTACCGAGCTTTCTTT.

The chain links TRBV6-2 or TRBV6-3 to TRBJ2-7; the match to TRBD2 covers 10 bases. V shed 1 base and J 7 bases; nucleotides not matched to a gene: 10. Germline values: CDR1 MNHEY, CDR2 SVGEGT. The CDR3 contains 16 residues. The CDR3 DNA follows: TGTGCCAGCAGTTACTTAGCGGGAGGCCCGAAAGGGGAGCAGTACTTC. Encoded protein: CASSYLAGGPKGEQYF.

The V and J genes are TRBV30 and TRBJ2-7, with D possibly TRBD2 on 6 matching bases. The CDR3 sequence is 11 residues long. Germline CDR1 reads GTSNPN; CDR2 reads SVGIG (reference sequence). With 3 bases removed from V and 3 bases from J, the gap between germline ends came to 6 bases. The CDR3 DNA reads TGTGCCTGGAGCGGGGGCTACGAGCAGTACTTC. This translates into CAWSGGYEQYF.

The V gene is TRBV18, the J gene TRBJ2-2; D unresolved. Trimming took 8 bases from V and 3 from J, leaving 10 bases between them. CDR1 and CDR2 from the germline V gene are KGHSH and LQKENI. This CDR3 region has 13 residues. The CDR3 sequence is CASTRSDTGELFF. CDR3 DNA: TGTGCCAGCACCCGGTCGGACACCGGGGAGCTGTTTTTT.

This clone was counted only a few times. This sequence joins TRBV7-2 and TRBJ2-5; TRBD1 might be the D (5 bases). V was cut by 4 bases and J by 4 bases, with 13 bases left in between. The CDR3 spans 14 residues. Germline V gives CDR1 SGHTA, CDR2 FQGNSA. DNA of the CDR3: TGTGCCAGCAGCTCCCAGGGTAGTACAGAGACCCAGTACTTC. Its protein product is CASSSQGSTETQYF.

The chain links TRBV19 to TRBJ2-7; 7 bases are a match to TRBD1. CDR1 is LNHDA, CDR2 SQIVND, per germline (reference sequence). The CDR3 totals 13 residues. Unmatched junction bases numbered 4, after V lost 5 bases and J lost 3 bases. For the CDR3, the DNA is TGTGCCAGTAGTCCGGGACAGCACTACGAGCAGTACTTC. This codes for CASSPGQHYEQYF.

This clone was recorded a few times. V and J are TRBV29-1 and TRBJ1-1, with 8 bases fitting TRBD1. V shed 2 bases and J 3 bases; nucleotides not matched to a gene: 11. Per the germline V gene, CDR1 is SQVTM and CDR2 is ANQGSEA. The CDR3 covers 16 residues. CDR3 region: CSVEPAGGRVDTEAFF. The CDR3 region has the DNA TGCAGCGTTGAACCAGCAGGGGGCCGTGTCGACACTGAAGCTTTCTTT.

V is TRBV4-1 and J is TRBJ1-3; 8 nucleotides align to TRBD1. The CDR3 is made up of 17 amino acids. V gave up 4 bases and J gave up 4 bases; unmatched junction bases: 12. Germline V CDR1 and CDR2: MGHRA, YSYEKL. CDR3 loop: CASSLIFRGLFGNTIYF. CDR3 coding DNA: TGCGCCAGCAGCCTCATCTTCAGGGGGCTGTTCGGAAACACCATATATTTT.

The chain combines TRBV5-1 with TRBJ1-3; D is ambiguous. From germline, CDR1 is SGHRS and CDR2 YFSETQ. This CDR3 has 13 residues. The V and J ends lost 3 bases and 0 bases respectively, with 4 bases between them. CDR3 DNA sequence: TGCGCCAGCAGCTCTCTCTCTGGAAACACCATATATTTT. Translation gives CASSSLSGNTIYF.

This rearrangement joins TRBV19 to TRBJ1-4; D not certain. Germline lookup yields CDR1 LNHDA and CDR2 SQIVND (reference sequence). CDR3 length: 16 residues. With 5 bases removed from V and 5 bases from J, the gap between germline ends came to 18 bases. CDR3 sequence reads: CASSADSISGNEKLFF. CDR3 in DNA: TGTGCCAGTAGTGCCGACTCCATAAGCGGGAATGAAAAACTGTTTTTT. The full variable domain, rest sourced from reference TRBV19 and TRBJ1-4, is DGGITQSPKYLFRKEGQNVTLSCEQNLNHDAMYWYRQDPGQGLRLIYYSQIVNDFQKGDIAEGYSVSREKKESFPLTVTSAQKNPTAFYLCASSADSISGNEKLFFGSGTQLSVL.

V gene TRBV7-2 combines with J gene TRBJ2-7; weak D call: TRBD2 (5 bases). This CDR3 has 17 amino acids. Trimming removed 1 base at V and 2 bases at J, with 18 bases between. The germline V gene encodes CDR1 SGHTA and CDR2 FQGNSA. The DNA of the CDR3 is TGTGCCAGCAGCTTAGGCCCTAGCAGGAATTCTCCCTACGAGCAGTACTTC. Protein sequence: CASSLGPSRNSPYEQYF.

This chain links TRBV6-5 with TRBJ2-7; D is possibly TRBD1 (6 bases). The germline CDR1 and CDR2 sequences are MNHEY and SVGAGI. The CDR3 consists of 11 residues. Trimming took off 7 bases at V and 4 bases at J, with 8 bases between the two ends. CDR3 sequence reads: CASTDRYEQYF. DNA for the CDR3: TGTGCCAGCACCGACAGGTACGAGCAGTACTTC.

This clone was seen a single time. The V gene is TRBV10-3, the J gene TRBJ2-3, with D unresolved. Germline CDR1 is ENHRY and CDR2 is SYGVKD. This CDR3 spans 12 amino acids. Trimming cost V 8 bases and J 0 bases, with 6 bases left between them. The CDR3 here is CAIATSTDTQYF. The CDR3 DNA is TGTGCCATCGCGACTAGCACAGATACGCAGTATTTT.

About this clone itself: At one end the junction does not follow the germline gene, possibly because of a read error. The rearrangement joins TRBV5-4 to TRBJ2-7; TRBD1 matches at 9 bases. CDR1 and CDR2 from the germline V gene are SGHNT and YYREEE (reference sequence). The CDR3 covers 12 residues. The chain's CDR3 is CASSSGLDRGDF. The CDR3 region has the DNA TGTGCCAGCAGCTCCGGTTTGGACAGGGGAGACTTC.

The chain uses TRBV5-5 and TRBJ1-3, with TRBD1 as a possible D gene (5 bases). This CDR3 has 15 amino acids. Germline CDR1 and CDR2: SGHKS and YYEKEE (reference sequence). The V end was cut by 2 bases, the J end by 1 base, with 10 bases between. The CDR3 loop reads CASSFDSYSGNTIYF. The CDR3 DNA reads as TGTGCCAGCAGCTTCGACAGCTATTCTGGAAACACCATATATTTT.

The CDR3 region has the DNA TGTGCCAGCAGTGAAGCAGGAGACAATTCACCCCTCCACTTT. Its translation is CASSEAGDNSPLHF. The genes are TRBV6-1 and TRBJ1-6, with D uncertain. Trimming shortened V by 0 bases and J by 7 bases, and 7 bases separated the two germline ends. The length of the CDR3 is 14 residues. Germline lookup yields CDR1 MNHNS and CDR2 SASEGT.

The chain carries TRBV21-1 and TRBJ2-7; the D segment call TRBD1 is taken from the table without a DNA check. TRBV21-1 is given as a pseudogene. The CDR3 totals 14 residues. Here the CDR3 DNA reads TGTGCCAGCAGCCCGCCGACAGCCTCCTACGAGCAGTACTTC. It yields the protein CASSPPTASYEQYF.

The rearrangement uses TRBV28 and TRBJ1-5, with 11 bases aligning to TRBD1. The V gene end was trimmed by 4 bases and the J gene end by 7 bases; junction bases not matched to a gene: 6. Germline values: CDR1 MDHEN, CDR2 SYDVKM. The CDR3 loop spans 15 amino acids. CDR3 sequence reads: CASSSAGTGGQPQHF. CDR3 DNA: TGTGCCAGCAGTTCCGCCGGGACAGGGGGACAGCCCCAGCATTTT. The whole variable domain, remainder taken from reference TRBV28 and TRBJ1-5, is DVKVTQSSRYLVKRTGEKVFLECVQDMDHENMFWYRQDPGLGLRLIYFSYDVKMKEKGDIPEGYSVSREKKERFSLILESASTNQTSMYLCASSSAGTGGQPQHFGDGTRLSIL.

The rearrangement links TRBV7-2 to TRBJ2-2, with TRBD1 matching 8 bases. The CDR3 spans 15 residues. In germline, CDR1 is SGHTA, CDR2 FQGNSA. Losses at the gene ends were 5 bases for V and 1 base for J; bases not matched to a gene: 3. This chain's CDR3 is CASSPGTGNTGELFF. The CDR3 coding sequence is TGTGCCAGCAGCCCAGGGACAGGGAACACCGGGGAGCTGTTTTTT.

This sequence joins TRBV5-8 and TRBJ2-7, with TRBD1 matching 7 bases. Germline CDR1 is SGHTS and CDR2 is YDEGEE. The junction had 6 bases not matched to a gene; V was cut back by 3 bases and J by 0 bases. This CDR3 contains 15 residues. CDR3 sequence reads: CASSYAGTASYEQYF. CDR3 coding DNA: TGTGCCAGCAGCTACGCCGGGACAGCCTCCTACGAGCAGTACTTC.

V usage is TRBV7-2 and J usage is TRBJ1-1; D possibly corresponds to TRBD1 (5 bases). The CDR3 covers 15 residues. Trimming stripped 2 bases from V and 4 bases from J, with 14 bases between. Germline V gene sequence: CDR1 SGHTA, CDR2 FQGNSA. DNA of the CDR3: TGTGCCAGCAGCTTAAGCCCCCGGGGACTCACTGAAGCTTTCTTT. It encodes CASSLSPRGLTEAFF.

In this sample, this clone turned up once. The chain recombines TRBV6-4 with TRBJ2-3; a possible D gene is TRBD2 (6 bases). The V gene lost 0 bases and the J gene lost 6 bases, with 10 bases spanning the gap. This CDR3 region has 14 residues. Germline V CDR1 and CDR2: MRHNA, SNTAGT. CDR3 DNA sequence: TGTGCCAGCAGTGACTCGGGCCGGGAGGATACGCAGTATTTT. Residues: CASSDSGREDTQYF.

The table lists this clone with a few counts. Different DNA sequences within this sample yield the same CDR3. This rearrangement joins TRBV5-1 to TRBJ2-7; 10 nucleotides match TRBD1. The CDR3 totals 14 residues. The V and J ends lost 3 bases and 1 base, in that order; junction bases with no gene match: 1. Germline assignment: CDR1 SGHRS and CDR2 YFSETQ. The CDR3 bases are TGCGCCAGCAGCTCGGGACAGGGGTCCTACGAGCAGTACTTC. Protein product: CASSSGQGSYEQYF.